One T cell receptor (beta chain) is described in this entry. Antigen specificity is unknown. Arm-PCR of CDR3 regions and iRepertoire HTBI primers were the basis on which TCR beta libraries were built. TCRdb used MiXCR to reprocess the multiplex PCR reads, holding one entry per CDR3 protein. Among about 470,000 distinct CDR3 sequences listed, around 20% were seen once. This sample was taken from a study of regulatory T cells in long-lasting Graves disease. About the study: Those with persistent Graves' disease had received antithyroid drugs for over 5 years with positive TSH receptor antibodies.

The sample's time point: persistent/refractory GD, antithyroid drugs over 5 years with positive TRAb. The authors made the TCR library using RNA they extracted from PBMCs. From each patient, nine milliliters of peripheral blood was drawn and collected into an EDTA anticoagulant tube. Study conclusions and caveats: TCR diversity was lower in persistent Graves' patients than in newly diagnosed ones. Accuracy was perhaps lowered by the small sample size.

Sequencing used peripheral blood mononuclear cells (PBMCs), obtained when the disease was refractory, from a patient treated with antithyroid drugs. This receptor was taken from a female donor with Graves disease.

CDR3 sequence reads: CASSVFQAMSEKLFF. For the CDR3, the DNA is TGTGCCAGCAGTGTCTTCCAGGCGATGAGTGAAAAACTGTTTTTT. V is TRBV6-4 and J is TRBJ1-4; D uncertain. V lost 4 bases, J lost 7 bases, and 16 bases lay in between. The CDR3 has 15 residues. The germline V gene encodes CDR1 MRHNA and CDR2 SNTAGT.